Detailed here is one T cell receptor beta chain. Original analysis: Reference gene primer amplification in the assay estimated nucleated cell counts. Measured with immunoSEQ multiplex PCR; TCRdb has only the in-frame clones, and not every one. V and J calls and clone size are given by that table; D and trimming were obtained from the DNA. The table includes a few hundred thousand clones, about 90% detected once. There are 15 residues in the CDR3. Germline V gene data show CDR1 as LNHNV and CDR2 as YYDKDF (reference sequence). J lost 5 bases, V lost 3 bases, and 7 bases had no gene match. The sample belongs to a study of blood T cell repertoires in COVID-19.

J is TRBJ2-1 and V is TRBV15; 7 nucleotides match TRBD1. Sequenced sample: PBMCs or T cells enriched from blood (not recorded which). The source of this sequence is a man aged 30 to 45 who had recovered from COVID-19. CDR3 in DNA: TGTGCCACCAGCAGTACAGGGGACGGCAACAATGAGCAGTTCTTC. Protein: CATSSTGDGNNEQFF.